Listed below are T cell receptor beta chains from one sample, sequenced in a study of Graves' ophthalmopathy and Graves' hyperthyroidism. TCRdb itself ran the multiplex PCR reads through MiXCR, one entry per CDR3 protein. The table has about 700,000 distinct CDR3 sequences, roughly 40% seen once. Sequences were obtained from peripheral blood. The receptor source for this set is an adult man with Graves' ophthalmopathy. Both conserved end residues are part of each CDR3. Each record gives: V gene, clone size, J gene, D gene, CDR3 protein, CDR3 DNA. D genes are given only for firm matches. A row's size may be missing; if present it is once, few, many or a size class.

TRBV10-3	few	TRBJ1-3	.	CAISDLSGQAGNTIYF	TGTGCCATCAGTGATTTATCGGGTCAGGCTGGAAACACCATATATTTT
TRBV29-1	many	TRBJ1-1	TRBD1	CSVGAGQVGTEAFF	TGCAGCGTTGGGGCGGGACAGGTCGGCACTGAAGCTTTCTTT
TRBV20-1	many	TRBJ1-2	.	CSAPLGDGYTF	TGCAGTGCACCCTTGGGCGATGGCTACACCTTC
TRBV19	many	TRBJ2-7	TRBD1	CASSKQGGSYEQYF	TGTGCCAGCAGCAAACAGGGGGGTTCCTACGAGCAGTACTTC
TRBV6-4	.	TRBJ2-3	TRBD2	CASSSSSGATDTQYF	TGTGCCAGCAGTTCCTCTAGCGGGGCAACAGATACGCAGTATTTT
TRBV6-5	few	TRBJ2-5	.	CASSYGTFTGETQYF	TGTGCCAGCAGTTACGGGACTTTCACCGGGGAGACCCAGTACTTC
TRBV7-3	.	TRBJ1-6	.	CASSLYQGRVSYNSPLHF	TGTGCCAGCAGCTTATACCAGGGGAGGGTCTCCTATAATTCACCCCTCCACTTT
TRBV10-3	many	TRBJ2-7	.	CAISGPSSYEQYF	TGTGCCATCAGTGGCCCCAGCTCCTACGAGCAGTACTTC
TRBV15	many	TRBJ1-3	.	CATSRTAGNTIYF	TGTGCCACCAGTAGGACAGCTGGAAACACCATATATTTT
TRBV2	.	TRBJ2-3	.	CASSVGRGGGTDTQYF	TGTGCCAGCAGTGTTGGCAGGGGGGGTGGCACAGATACGCAGTATTTT
TRBV29-1	many	TRBJ1-2	TRBD1	CSVELQGTNGYTF	TGCAGCGTGGAATTACAGGGGACGAATGGCTACACCTTC
TRBV19	many	TRBJ1-4	.	CASSSGRRDEKLFF	TGTGCCAGTAGTAGCGGACGGCGGGATGAAAAACTGTTTTTT
TRBV10-2	many	TRBJ2-5	TRBD2	CASSESILAGAGETQYF	TGCGCCAGCAGTGAGTCGATACTAGCGGGAGCGGGGGAGACCCAGTACTTC
TRBV15	many	TRBJ1-2	.	CATSRVDRYYGYTF	TGTGCCACCAGCAGAGTAGACAGGTACTATGGCTACACCTTC
TRBV19	many	TRBJ2-2	.	CARCQGTGELFF	TGTGCCAGATGCCAGGGAACAGGGGAGCTGTTTTTT
TRBV2	.	TRBJ2-7	.	CASEGTLVNEQYF	TGTGCCAGCGAAGGGACCTTAGTGAACGAGCAGTACTTC
TRBV7-9	many	TRBJ2-7	.	CASSLRAQGEQYF	TGTGCCAGCAGCTTAAGGGCGCAGGGCGAGCAGTACTTC
TRBV7-9	many	TRBJ1-4	TRBD1	CASSSTRQGGEKLFF	TGTGCCAGCAGCTCCACCCGACAGGGAGGCGAAAAACTGTTTTTT
TRBV20-1	.	TRBJ1-6	TRBD1	CSARDRGDNSPLHF	TGCAGTGCTCGGGACAGGGGGGATAATTCACCCCTCCACTTT
TRBV10-3	.	TRBJ2-6	.	CAIRGLVFGANVLTF	TGTGCCATCAGGGGCCTAGTATTTGGGGCCAACGTCCTGACTTTC